Listed below are T cell receptor beta chains from one sample, sequenced in a study of T-cell memory formation after mild COVID-19. MiXCR was run by TCRdb on the 5' RACE reads, yielding one entry per CDR3 protein. This table has a few hundred thousand distinct CDR3 sequences, under 20% appearing once. The specimen was PBMCs or a T cell subset sorted from them (not recorded which). These receptors all come from a young man who had mild COVID-19 (a few samples of this study predate the infection). Cell type and time point are not known. The CDR3 runs from the conserved cysteine through the conserved F or W.

13 | TRBV4-1 | CASSQENYNEQFF
15 | TRBV11-2 | CASSLAEAGTDTQYF
14 | TRBV20-1 | CSVVGGLDQETQYF
13 | TRBV3-1 | CASSQGGTRELFF
13 | TRBV7-9 | CASSPRTSTEAFF
14 | TRBV12-3/TRBV12-4 | CASSWTSNTGELFF
13 | TRBV7-9 | CASSPESTDTQYF
15 | TRBV4-3 | CASSQVITGGTEAFF
15 | TRBV7-2 | CASSYQAGYHYEQYF
15 | TRBV5-1 | CASSADGVSNQPQHF
16 | TRBV5-1 | CASSLRLAGFYNEQFF
16 | TRBV11-2 | CASSLARGSGTGELFF
12 | TRBV6-2/TRBV6-3 | CASSLLRVGYTF
15 | TRBV4-1 | CASSQDWGGIYEQYF
16 | TRBV7-3 | CASSGPDRERFKPQHF
16 | TRBV7-8 | CATQGARDRVTGELFF
16 | TRBV20-1 | CSARTGQRVRTDTQYF
16 | TRBV21-1 | CASSKEIGGGGETQYF
16 | TRBV18 | CASSPFNRGRDYGYTF
15 | TRBV7-2 | CASTQTGSSTDTQYF
12 | TRBV24-1 | CATQGATDTQYF
15 | TRBV25-1 | CASSDPRGPGETQYF
14 | TRBV5-1 | CASSGFWRVHGYTF
14 | TRBV7-2 | CASRASATNEKLFF
21 | TRBV10-1 | CASSITSISPRVQLNHQPQHF
17 | TRBV24-1 | CATSDHTGQGIADTQYF
9 | TRBV7-9 | CASSPRHSF
13 | TRBV7-9 | CASRPGTGETQYF
13 | TRBV29-1 | CSVGDDTTYGYTF
14 | TRBV18 | CASSPADGDYGYTF
15 | TRBV5-1 | CASSLIERGTYEQYF
15 | TRBV6-6 | CASSLTTGSAYEQYF
14 | TRBV6-2/TRBV6-3 | CASSYHPGPGELFF
13 | TRBV6-5 | CASSHRAYYGYTF
15 | TRBV5-1 | CASSLVVSSYNEQFF
19 | TRBV21-1 | CASSKVCSGGRSSYNEQFF
11 | TRBV5-1 | CASSPLGEQYF
14 | TRBV11-2 | CASKPGGATDTQYF
13 | TRBV4-1 | CASSGAKSRGVFF
12 | TRBV7-2 | CASTLNNQPQHF
16 | TRBV4-3 | CASSQGSASGVYEQYF
10 | TRBV20-1 | CSAGIGPQHF
14 | TRBV7-9 | CASRAWTDTDTQYF
12 | TRBV6-1 | CASSGESYEQYF